This passage covers 21 T cell receptor beta chains from one sample sequenced in a study of blood T cell repertoires in COVID-19. TCRdb keeps only in-frame clones here, not all; method: immunoSEQ multiplex PCR. The repertoire holds 60,000 or so clones, with about 81% as singletons. Material for sequencing was peripheral blood. Receptors originate from a man older than 75 with acute or convalescent COVID-19.

The rearrangement links TRBV7-2 to TRBJ2-7, with 7 nucleotides matching TRBD2. CDR1 and CDR2 (germline): SGHTA, FQGNSA. V lost 0 bases, J lost 4 bases, and 6 bases stayed unmatched. The CDR3 has 15 residues. The CDR3 is CASSLARLRGYEQYF. The CDR3 DNA sequence: TGTGCCAGCAGCTTAGCACGTTTGCGGGGGTACGAGCAGTACTTC.

J is TRBJ2-7 and V is TRBV6-5, with 8 bases aligning to TRBD1. CDR3 length equals 15 residues. The germline V gene has CDR1 MNHEY and CDR2 SVGAGI. J gave up 4 bases and V 0 bases, and 5 bases lay outside the gene matches. The CDR3 sequence is CASSYSARGPYEQYF. For the CDR3, the DNA is TGTGCCAGCAGTTACTCCGCCAGGGGGCCTTACGAGCAGTACTTC.

The chain recombines TRBV3-1 (or the pseudogene TRBV3-2) with TRBJ1-1; D gene uncertain. Germline CDR1 is LGHDT and CDR2 is YNNKEL (reference sequence). The CDR3 has 14 residues. The V gene lost 1 base and the J gene lost 1 base, with 7 bases spanning the gap. This CDR3 is CASSQAQANTEAFF. The CDR3, as DNA: TGTGCCAGCAGCCAAGCTCAAGCGAACACTGAAGCTTTCTTT.

The chain couples TRBV19 to TRBJ2-1; TRBD2 matches at 8 bases. V lost 0 bases and J lost 5; bases outside the gene matches: 6. This CDR3 is 16 amino acids long. The germline V gene has CDR1 LNHDA and CDR2 SQIVND (reference sequence). This chain's CDR3 is CASSIDGGGLHNEQFF. The DNA of the CDR3 is TGTGCCAGTAGTATAGATGGCGGGGGGTTACACAATGAGCAGTTCTTC. The full variable domain, completed using reference TRBV19 and TRBJ2-1, is DGGITQSPKYLFRKEGQNVTLSCEQNLNHDAMYWYRQDPGQGLRLIYYSQIVNDFQKGDIAEGYSVSREKKESFPLTVTSAQKNPTAFYLCASSIDGGGLHNEQFFGPGTRLTVL.

V gene TRBV5-6 combines with J gene TRBJ1-3, with D hard to call. Trimming stripped 5 bases from V and 0 bases from J, with 9 bases between. The CDR3 is 14 residues long. The V gene's germline CDR1 is SGHDT and CDR2 YYEEEE. The CDR3 reads CASSRRDSGNTIYF. The CDR3 DNA follows: TGTGCCAGCAGTCGGAGAGACTCTGGAAACACCATATATTTT.

A single count supports this clone. The chain couples TRBV9 to TRBJ1-6; the D is unclear. The CDR3 has 14 amino acids. Looked up from germline, CDR1 is SGDLS and CDR2 is YYNGEE. Trimming left V 4 bases short and J 6 bases short, with 11 bases between. CDR3 in amino acids: CASSLRPGNSPLHF. The CDR3 DNA reads TGTGCCAGCAGCCTCAGGCCCGGTAATTCACCCCTCCACTTT.

The chain recombines TRBV27 with TRBJ1-1; possibly TRBD1 for D (5 bases). CDR1 MNHEY and CDR2 SMNVEV come from the germline V gene (reference sequence). V was trimmed by 4 bases and J by 0 bases, leaving 9 bases between them. The CDR3 is 14 amino acids. CDR3 in amino acids: CASSSGRVNTEAFF. The CDR3 DNA reads as TGTGCCAGCAGTTCGGGCAGGGTGAACACTGAAGCTTTCTTT.

The chain employs TRBV28 and TRBJ1-5; possibly TRBD1 for D (6 bases). Looked up from germline, CDR1 is MDHEN and CDR2 is SYDVKM. This CDR3 is built from 13 residues. Trimming left V 7 bases short and J 3 bases short, with 10 bases between. CDR3 bases: TGTGCCAGCAACGGACAGTTCAATCAGCCCCAGCATTTT. This sequence encodes CASNGQFNQPQHF.

The table lists this clone with many counts. The V call is TRBV4-1, the J call TRBJ1-2; possible D gene TRBD1, 6 bases. The CDR3 sequence is 14 residues long. Germline V CDR1 and CDR2: MGHRA, YSYEKL. V dropped 1 base and J dropped 8 bases, with 14 bases sitting between them. The CDR3 here is CASSQAVGARGYTF. CDR3 nucleotide sequence: TGCGCCAGCAGCCAAGCCGTGGGGGCGAGGGGCTACACCTTC.

This clone has just one count. V gene TRBV3-1 (or the pseudogene TRBV3-2) combines with J gene TRBJ2-1, with 9 nucleotides matching TRBD1. The V gene's germline CDR1 is LGHDT and CDR2 YNNKEL (reference sequence). Losses at the gene ends were 3 bases for V and 6 bases for J; bases not matched to a gene: 6. The CDR3 is 15 amino acids. The CDR3, as DNA: TGTGCCAGCAGCCACCCGGGACAGGGCTTCAATGAGCAGTTCTTC. Encoded protein: CASSHPGQGFNEQFF.

CDR3 coding DNA: TGTGCCAGCGCCAGGGATCCGGGAGACACTGAAGCTTTCTTT. It encodes CASARDPGDTEAFF. This chain links TRBV6-4 with TRBJ1-1; maybe TRBD1 (5 bases). This CDR3 is 14 amino acids long. Germline CDR1 MRHNA, CDR2 SNTAGT. Trimming stripped 8 bases from V and 3 bases from J, with 16 bases between.

This chain connects TRBV5-8 to TRBJ1-1, with TRBD1 matching over 8 bases. The CDR3 is 15 amino acids. V was clipped by 2 bases and J by 3 bases; unmatched bases: 6. The germline gives CDR1 SGHTS, CDR2 YDEGEE. CDR3: CASSLRDRLYTEAFF. CDR3 nucleotides: TGTGCCAGCAGCTTAAGGGACAGGTTGTACACTGAAGCTTTCTTT.

The table lists this clone with a count of one. The chain has TRBV7-3 and TRBJ2-2, with D possibly matching TRBD1 (6 bases). With 5 bases removed from V and 5 bases from J, the gap between germline ends came to 9 bases. Germline assignment: CDR1 SGHTA and CDR2 FQGTGA. This CDR3 comprises 13 residues. The CDR3 is CASSAQGTGELFF. In nucleotides, the CDR3 is TGTGCCAGCAGCGCTCAGGGGACCGGGGAGCTGTTTTTT.

This clone was seen once. V and J are TRBV18 and TRBJ2-7, with D possibly being TRBD1 (6 bases). CDR1 is KGHSH and CDR2 is LQKENI in the germline V gene. The V and J ends lost 6 bases and 2 bases respectively, with 26 bases between them. The CDR3 covers 18 residues. In nucleotides, the CDR3 is TGTGCCAGCTCCCACCAGGGACCACGACAGGCCACGACCTACGAGCAGTACTTC. This gives the protein CASSHQGPRQATTYEQYF.

Judged by abundance, this clone is medium-sized. This chain uses TRBV7-3 with TRBJ1-2; possible D gene TRBD1, 6 bases. The CDR3 spans 14 residues. V dropped 1 base and J dropped 5 bases, with 11 bases sitting between them. The germline V gene encodes CDR1 SGHTA and CDR2 FQGTGA. CDR3 sequence: CASSLSRGRYGYTF. The CDR3 nucleotides read TGTGCCAGCAGCTTAAGCAGGGGCCGTTATGGCTACACCTTC.

The chain employs TRBV2 and TRBJ1-2; no reliable D call. The ends were cut back, 8 bases at V and 6 bases at J, with 13 bases in the middle. Per the germline V gene, CDR1 is SNHLY and CDR2 is FYNNEI. There are 12 residues in the CDR3. CDR3: CASVSNSNGYTF. The CDR3 DNA reads as TGTGCCAGCGTCTCGAATTCTAATGGCTACACCTTC.

The chain employs TRBV3-1 (or the pseudogene TRBV3-2) and TRBJ1-2; tentatively, D is TRBD1 (5 bases). The CDR3 is 14 residues long. Germline CDR1 is LGHDT and CDR2 is YNNKEL (reference sequence). V lost 0 bases, J lost 4 bases, and 9 bases lay in between. The CDR3 loop is CASSQDQGTYGYTF. As DNA, the CDR3 is TGTGCCAGCAGCCAAGATCAGGGAACCTATGGCTACACCTTC.

This chain links TRBV13 with TRBJ2-1; possible D gene TRBD2, 6 bases. The V end was cut by 4 bases, the J end by 7 bases, with 14 bases between. This CDR3 is 14 amino acids long. The germline gives CDR1 PRHDT, CDR2 FYEKMQ (reference sequence). CDR3 in DNA: TGTGCCAGCAGCTGGGGGGACTCACAAAATGAGCAGTTCTTC. The encoded protein is CASSWGDSQNEQFF. Combining the CDR3 with reference TRBV13 and TRBJ2-1 gives the whole variable domain AAGVIQSPRHLIKEKRETATLKCYPIPRHDTVYWYQQGPGQDPQFLISFYEKMQSDKGSIPDRFSAQQFSDYHSELNMSSLELGDSALYFCASSWGDSQNEQFFGPGTRLTVL.

This chain uses TRBV5-1 with TRBJ2-7; 8 nucleotides match TRBD2. Unmatched junction bases numbered 10, after V lost 1 base and J lost 4 bases. The CDR3 totals 16 residues. Germline CDR1 and CDR2: SGHRS and YFSETQ. The CDR3 region has the DNA TGCGCCAGCAGCTTGTGGCCCAGCGGGGGAGATTACGAGCAGTACTTC. Translation: CASSLWPSGGDYEQYF.

The chain couples TRBV18 to TRBJ1-6; perhaps TRBD1 as D (5 bases). CDR1 is KGHSH and CDR2 is LQKENI in the germline V gene. The CDR3 has 14 amino acids. The V gene lost 3 bases and the J gene lost 5 bases, with 8 bases spanning the gap. The CDR3 spells CASSPQGDNSPLHF. The CDR3 DNA follows: TGTGCCAGCTCACCCCAGGGCGATAATTCACCCCTCCACTTT.

The chain has TRBV15 and TRBJ2-3; D may be TRBD2 (5 bases). V lost 1 base, J lost 0 bases, and 5 bases lay in between. This CDR3 has 14 residues. Germline V gene lookup returns CDR1 LNHNV and CDR2 YYDKDF (reference sequence). The CDR3 coding sequence is TGTGCCACCAGCAGAGGAGGGAGCACAGATACGCAGTATTTT. Its translation is CATSRGGSTDTQYF.